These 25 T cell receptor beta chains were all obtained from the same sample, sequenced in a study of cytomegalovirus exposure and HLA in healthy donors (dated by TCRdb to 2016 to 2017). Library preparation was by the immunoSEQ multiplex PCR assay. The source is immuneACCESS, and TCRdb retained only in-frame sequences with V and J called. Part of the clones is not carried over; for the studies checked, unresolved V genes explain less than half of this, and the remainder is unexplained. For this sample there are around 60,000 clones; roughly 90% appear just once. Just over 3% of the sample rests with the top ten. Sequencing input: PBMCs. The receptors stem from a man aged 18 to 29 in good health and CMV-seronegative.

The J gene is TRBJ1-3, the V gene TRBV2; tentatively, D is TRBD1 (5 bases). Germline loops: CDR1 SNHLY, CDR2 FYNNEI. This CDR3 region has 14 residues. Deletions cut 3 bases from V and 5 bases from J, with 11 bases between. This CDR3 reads CASSEGRGRNTIYF. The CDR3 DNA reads TGTGCCAGCAGTGAGGGGAGGGGCAGAAACACCATATATTTT.

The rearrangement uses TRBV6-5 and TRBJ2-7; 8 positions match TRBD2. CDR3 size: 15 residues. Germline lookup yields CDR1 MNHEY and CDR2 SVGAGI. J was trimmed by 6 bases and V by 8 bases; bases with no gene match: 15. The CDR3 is CASARRGGGGAEQYF. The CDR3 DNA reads TGTGCCAGCGCCCGACGGGGGGGCGGCGGGGCCGAGCAGTACTTC.

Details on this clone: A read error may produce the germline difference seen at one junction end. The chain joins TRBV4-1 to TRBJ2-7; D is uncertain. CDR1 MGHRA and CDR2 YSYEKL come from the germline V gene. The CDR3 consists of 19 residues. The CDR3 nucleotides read TGCGCCAGCAGACAAGTATTTATTCCCTCGTCGCGAAACTCCTACGAGCAGTACTTC. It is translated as CASRQVFIPSSRNSYEQYF.

This chain's CDR3 is CASSLELPDPYEQYF. The CDR3 DNA reads TGTGCCAGCAGCTTAGAGCTTCCAGATCCCTACGAGCAGTACTTC. This chain joins TRBV11-2 and TRBJ2-7; D gene ambiguous. V dropped 0 bases and J dropped 2 bases, with 11 bases sitting between them. This CDR3 contains 15 residues. Germline V gives CDR1 SGHAT, CDR2 FQNNGV. Full variable domain (missing parts from reference TRBV11-2 and TRBJ2-7): EAGVAQSPRYKIIEKRQSVAFWCNPISGHATLYWYQQILGQGPKLLIQFQNNGVVDDSQLPKDRFSAERLKGVDSTLKIQPAKLEDSAVYLCASSLELPDPYEQYFGPGTRLTVT.

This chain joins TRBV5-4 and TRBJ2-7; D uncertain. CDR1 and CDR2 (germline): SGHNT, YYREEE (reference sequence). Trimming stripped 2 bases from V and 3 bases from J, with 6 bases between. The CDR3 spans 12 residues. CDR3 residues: CASSFNNYEQYF. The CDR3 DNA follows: TGTGCCAGCAGCTTTAACAACTACGAGCAGTACTTC.

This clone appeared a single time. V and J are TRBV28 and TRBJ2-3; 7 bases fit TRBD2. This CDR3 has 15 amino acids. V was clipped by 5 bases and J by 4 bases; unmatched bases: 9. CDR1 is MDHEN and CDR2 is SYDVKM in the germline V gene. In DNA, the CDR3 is TGTGCCAGCAGTCAAGGGACTACGTTGGCAGATACGCAGTATTTT. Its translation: CASSQGTTLADTQYF.

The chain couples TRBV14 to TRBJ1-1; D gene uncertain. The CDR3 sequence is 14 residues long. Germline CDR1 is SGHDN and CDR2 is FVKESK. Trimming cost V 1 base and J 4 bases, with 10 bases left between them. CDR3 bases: TGTGCCAGCAGCCAAGCCCGGGGAAGCACTGAAGCTTTCTTT. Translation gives CASSQARGSTEAFF. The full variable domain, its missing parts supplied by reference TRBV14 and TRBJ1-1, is EAGVTQFPSHSVIEKGQTVTLRCDPISGHDNLYWYRRVMGKEIKFLLHFVKESKQDESGMPNNRFLAERTGGTYSTLKVQPAELEDSGVYFCASSQARGSTEAFFGQGTRLTVV.

The CDR3 sequence is CASSIQDRASAEAFF. The CDR3 DNA sequence: TGTGCCAGCAGCATCCAAGACAGGGCATCGGCTGAAGCTTTCTTT. This chain links TRBV7-8 with TRBJ1-1, with 7 bases that match TRBD1. The junction had 12 bases not matched to a gene; V was cut back by 5 bases and J by 6 bases. The CDR3 runs 15 residues. CDR1 and CDR2 from the germline V gene are SGHVS and FQNEAQ.

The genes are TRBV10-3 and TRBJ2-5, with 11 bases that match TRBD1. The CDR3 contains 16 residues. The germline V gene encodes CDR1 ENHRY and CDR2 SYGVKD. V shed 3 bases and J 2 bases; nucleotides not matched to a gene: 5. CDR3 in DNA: TGTGCCATCAGTGACCCCGGGACAGGGGGACAAGAGACCCAGTACTTC. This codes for CAISDPGTGGQETQYF.

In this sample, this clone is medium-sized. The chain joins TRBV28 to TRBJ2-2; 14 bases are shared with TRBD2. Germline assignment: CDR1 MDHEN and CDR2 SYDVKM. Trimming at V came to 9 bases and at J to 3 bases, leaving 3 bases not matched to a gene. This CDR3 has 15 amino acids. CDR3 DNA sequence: TGTGCCAGTGGGACTAGCGGGAGCCACACCGGGGAGCTGTTTTTT. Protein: CASGTSGSHTGELFF.

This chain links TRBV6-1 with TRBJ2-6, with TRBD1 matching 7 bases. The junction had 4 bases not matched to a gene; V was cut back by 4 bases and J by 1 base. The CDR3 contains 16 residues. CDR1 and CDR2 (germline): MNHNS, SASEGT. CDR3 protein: CASSVIQGSGANVLTF. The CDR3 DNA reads TGTGCCAGCAGTGTGATACAGGGGTCTGGGGCCAACGTCCTGACTTTC.

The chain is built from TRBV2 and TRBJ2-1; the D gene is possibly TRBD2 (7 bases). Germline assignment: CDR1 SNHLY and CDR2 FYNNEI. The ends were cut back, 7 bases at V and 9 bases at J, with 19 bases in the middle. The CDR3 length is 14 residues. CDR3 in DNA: TGTGCCAGCATCCTCGACGGGGGGCACATTGAGCAGTTCTTC. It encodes CASILDGGHIEQFF.

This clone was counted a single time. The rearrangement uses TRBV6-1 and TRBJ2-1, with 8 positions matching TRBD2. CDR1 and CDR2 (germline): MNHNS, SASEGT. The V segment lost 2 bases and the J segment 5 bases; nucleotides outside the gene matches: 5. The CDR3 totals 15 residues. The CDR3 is CASSERLAGHNEQFF. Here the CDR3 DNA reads TGTGCCAGCAGTGAAAGGCTAGCGGGCCACAATGAGCAGTTCTTC.

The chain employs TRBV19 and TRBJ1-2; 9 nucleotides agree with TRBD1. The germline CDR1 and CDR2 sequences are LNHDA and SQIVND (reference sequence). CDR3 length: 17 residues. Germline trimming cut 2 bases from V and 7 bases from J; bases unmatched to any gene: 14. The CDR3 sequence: CASSISAGGTGPSGYTF. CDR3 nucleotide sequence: TGTGCCAGTAGTATATCAGCGGGGGGGACAGGGCCCTCTGGCTACACCTTC.

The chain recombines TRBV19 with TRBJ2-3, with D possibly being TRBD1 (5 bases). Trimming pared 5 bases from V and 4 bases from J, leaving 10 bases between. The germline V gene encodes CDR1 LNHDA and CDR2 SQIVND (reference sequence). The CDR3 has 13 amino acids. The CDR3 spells CASSLDIPDTQYF. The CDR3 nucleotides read TGTGCCAGTAGTTTGGACATCCCAGATACGCAGTATTTT.

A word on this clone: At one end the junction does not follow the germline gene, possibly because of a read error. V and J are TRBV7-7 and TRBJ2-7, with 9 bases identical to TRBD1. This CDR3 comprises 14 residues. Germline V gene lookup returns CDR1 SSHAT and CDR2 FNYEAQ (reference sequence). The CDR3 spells CASSPGTGRYEQYF. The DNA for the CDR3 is TGTGCTAGCAGCCCCGGGACAGGGAGGTACGAGCAGTACTTC.

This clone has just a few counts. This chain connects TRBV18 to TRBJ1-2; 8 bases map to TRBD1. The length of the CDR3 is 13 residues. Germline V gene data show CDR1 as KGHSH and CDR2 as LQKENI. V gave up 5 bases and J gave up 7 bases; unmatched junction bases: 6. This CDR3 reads CASSEQGGRGYTF. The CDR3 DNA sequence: TGTGCCAGCTCAGAACAGGGGGGACGTGGCTACACCTTC.

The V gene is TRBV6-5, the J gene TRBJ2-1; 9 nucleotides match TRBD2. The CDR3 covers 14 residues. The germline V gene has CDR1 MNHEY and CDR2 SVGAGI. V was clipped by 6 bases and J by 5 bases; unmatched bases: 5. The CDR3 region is CASSLAGTHNEQFF. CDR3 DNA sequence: TGTGCCAGCAGCCTAGCGGGAACCCACAATGAGCAGTTCTTC.

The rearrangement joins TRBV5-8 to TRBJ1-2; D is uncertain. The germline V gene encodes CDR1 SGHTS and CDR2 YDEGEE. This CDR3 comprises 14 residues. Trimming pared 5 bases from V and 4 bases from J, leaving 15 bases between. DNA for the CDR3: TGTGCCAGCAGTTTTTCACGAGGGATCTATGGCTACACCTTC. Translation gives CASSFSRGIYGYTF.

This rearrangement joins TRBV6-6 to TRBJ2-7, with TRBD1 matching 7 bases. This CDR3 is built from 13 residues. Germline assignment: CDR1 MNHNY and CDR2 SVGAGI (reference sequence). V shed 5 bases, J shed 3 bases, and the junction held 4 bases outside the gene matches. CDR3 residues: CASSRDSVYEQYF. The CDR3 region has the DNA TGTGCCAGCAGTCGGGACAGTGTCTACGAGCAGTACTTC.

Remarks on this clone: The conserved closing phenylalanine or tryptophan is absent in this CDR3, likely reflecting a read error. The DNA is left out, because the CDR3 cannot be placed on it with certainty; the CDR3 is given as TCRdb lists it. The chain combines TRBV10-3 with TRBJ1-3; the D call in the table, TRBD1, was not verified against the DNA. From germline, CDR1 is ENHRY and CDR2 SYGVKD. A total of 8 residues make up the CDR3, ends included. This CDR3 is CAIGQGSC.

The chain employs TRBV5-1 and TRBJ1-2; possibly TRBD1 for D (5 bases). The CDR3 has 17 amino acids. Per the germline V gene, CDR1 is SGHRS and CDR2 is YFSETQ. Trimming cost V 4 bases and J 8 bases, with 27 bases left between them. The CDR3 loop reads CASSRAPQTDPAVGYTF. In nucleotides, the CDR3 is TGCGCCAGCAGCAGGGCGCCTCAGACAGACCCAGCAGTCGGCTACACCTTC.

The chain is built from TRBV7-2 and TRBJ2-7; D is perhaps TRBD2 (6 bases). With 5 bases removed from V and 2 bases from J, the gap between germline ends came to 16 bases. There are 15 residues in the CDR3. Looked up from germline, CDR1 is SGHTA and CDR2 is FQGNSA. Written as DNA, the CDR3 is TGTGCCAGCAGCCCCGTGGTGGCGGGACCCTACGAGCAGTACTTC. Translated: CASSPVVAGPYEQYF.

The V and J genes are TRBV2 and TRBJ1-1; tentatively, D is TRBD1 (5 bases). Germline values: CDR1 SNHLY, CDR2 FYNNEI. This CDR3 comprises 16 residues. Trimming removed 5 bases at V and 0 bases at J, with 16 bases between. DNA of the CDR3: TGTGCCAGCAGTCTCGACGGGGGGGTAATGAACACTGAAGCTTTCTTT. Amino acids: CASSLDGGVMNTEAFF.

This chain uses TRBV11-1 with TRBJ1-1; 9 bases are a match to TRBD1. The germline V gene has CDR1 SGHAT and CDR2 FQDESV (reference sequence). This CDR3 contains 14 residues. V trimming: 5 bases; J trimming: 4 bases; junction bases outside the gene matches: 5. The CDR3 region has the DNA TGTGCCAGCAGCCTGCGGACAGGGGCCACTGAAGCTTTCTTT. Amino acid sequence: CASSLRTGATEAFF.